This T cell receptor beta chain was sequenced for a study of control samples from healthy donors and cancer patients. The data were produced by immunoSEQ multiplex PCR, yet TCRdb's version contains in-frame clones alone and is incomplete. The sample yields about 79,000 clones, approximately 93% seen once. Germline values: CDR1 SGHRS, CDR2 YFSETQ. CDR3 size: 15 residues. The V end was cut by 0 bases, the J end by 0 bases, with 9 bases between. The receptor comes from a middle-aged woman with lung cancer. Input material: PBMCs. The chain couples TRBV5-1 to TRBJ1-1; no reliable D call. The CDR3 protein is CASSLAPSMNTEAFF. In DNA form, the CDR3 reads TGCGCCAGCAGCTTGGCCCCTTCCATGAACACTGAAGCTTTCTTT.